The clone carrying this T cell receptor (beta chain) has more than one count but fewer than ten. This record belongs to a study of T-cell reconstitution after alpha-beta-depleted transplantation in children. Unique molecular identifiers were incorporated when the TCRbeta library was constructed. Via MiXCR, TCRdb re-called the PCR reads, giving one row per CDR3 protein. The sample contains roughly 300,000 distinct CDR3 sequences, approximately 10% of which appear only once. V gave up 6 bases and J gave up 5 bases, with 7 bases separating them. The CDR3 covers 10 residues. Germline V gives CDR1 DFQATT, CDR2 SNEGSKA (reference sequence).

The chain combines TRBV20-1 with TRBJ2-5; the D is unclear. Material: PBMCs from the stem cell graft donor, obtained from the stem cell graft. The origin of this receptor is a human donor who donated a stem cell graft to a child with acute lymphoblastic leukemia. CDR3 nucleotide sequence: TGCAGTGCCTCGGATGAGACCCAGTACTTC. Translation gives CSASDETQYF.